This T cell receptor beta chain was captured by sequencing in a study of shared clonotypes between healthy human individuals (dated by TCRdb to about 2020). Some background on the complete study: A couple of women and a few men aged 18 to 49 years were included in the cohort. Per donor, three plates each were used for CD4 naive and CD4 memory, two for CD8 naive, and one for CD8 memory. To estimate repertoire size and how much clonotypes are shared between individuals, the study performed deep sequencing of blood TCR repertoires from about 5 healthy adults. To increase sequencing depth and limit assay-specific biases, TCR repertoire library preparation and sequencing were carried out by different laboratories using diverse techniques. Each donor's leukapheresis produced roughly between roughly 0.94 and 9.5 billion PBMCs. Points the paper makes about the study in general: Larger estimated clonotype richness was generally found for naive subsets than for memory subsets. Rarefaction of sorted-subset datasets indicated incomplete sequencing despite the large sequencing depth. The genetic and exposure-history diversity represented was limited by the small number of donors. Only blood was sampled, and tissue TCR repertoires likely differ from those in blood. Pairwise subsampling led to the expectation that sequencing depth would affect the degree of clonotype sharing among donors. Clonotypes shared by all four sorted-subset donors showed higher generation probabilities than non-shared clonotypes. Sharing across a few donors was observed for roughly 5% of naive CD4, over 3% of naive CD8, roughly 2.4% of memory CD4, and less than 0.45% of memory CD8 clonotypes.

A remark on this clone: No cognate antigen has been identified for it. The record has no base qualities; no much larger clone is one base away.

Compared with germline, V lacks 4 bases and J lacks 6 bases; bases without a gene match: 4. The CDR3 spans 14 residues, from the cysteine through the phenylalanine. Left in the record is the CDR3 DNA by itself, 42 bases read in frame from the first base. CDR1 and CDR2 are drawn from the germline V gene: SGHRS, YFSETQ. The donors were healthy, HIV-negative adults who had no recently reported acute infections or vaccinations. All donors were Caucasian adults living in Nashville, Tennessee, USA. CD4+ T cells were enriched by magnetic negative selection, after which naive cells were positively selected on CD45RA and the negative fraction was taken as the memory subset. After blood collection by leukapheresis, PBMCs were isolated using Ficoll-Histopaque density gradient centrifugation and then cryopreserved in the vapor phase of liquid nitrogen. Analytical flow cytometry was used to check the purity and quantity of every magnetically sorted T cell population. Genomic DNA was isolated from each sorted fraction and quantified by UV absorbance on a Nanodrop 2000c.

Using the deep immunoSEQ assay, multiplex PCR amplified TCR CDR3 regions from genomic DNA. Genomic DNA extracted from each cell subset was distributed evenly over all wells of several immunoSEQ 96-well plates, and each plate served as one replicate. For sorted subsets, roughly 200 ng of genomic DNA, equivalent to 25,000 to 30,000 T cell genomes, went into each replicate PCR. Purified libraries were measured with a Qubit 3.0 fluorometer, size-checked on a Bioanalyzer 2100, and measured again with the KAPA Library Quantification kit. Every immunoSEQ 96-well plate was sequenced on a separate single-read 150-cycle Illumina NextSeq 550 flow cell. The authors' pipeline ran thus. Because only junctional sequences without quality scores were contained in the immunoSEQ output, filtering matching that applied to full-length reads could not be performed. Sequences were annotated with PyIR, a Python wrapper for IgBLAST v1.9, using IMGT germline references to assign V/J genes and CDR3. Reads were removed for weak V/J assignments (E-value above 1e-6), missing CDR3, stop codons, out-of-frame junctions, or ambiguous translated residues. A V3J clonotype was defined by an identical inferred V gene, J gene, and CDR3 amino acid sequence. The percentage overlap between two repertoires was calculated by dividing the number of shared unique clonotypes by the size of the smaller repertoire. Three approaches were used to assess repertoire richness: RTK rarefaction, the Chao1 estimator, and Recon v2.1 estimates of unobserved clonotypes. Generation probabilities were computed with OLGA for all TCRbeta clonotypes obtained by the gDNA method from several donors. Drawn from immuneACCESS, this table holds only the in-frame rearrangements with V and J called that TCRdb kept. Clones are partly lost; checked studies trace under half to an unresolved V gene and leave the rest unexplained. The V and J calls and clone size were taken over from that table, and D and trimming were inferred from the DNA. This sample gives around 2.5 million clones in total; more than 85% of them show up just once. The ten largest clones capture around 0.37% of the sample.

This receptor was identified in a man aged 18 to 29 in good health. Some clones in this sample may be carry-over from other donors' samples. Sequenced material: naive CD4+ T cells from PBMCs. The sample's cell subset or site, from its label and the paper: CD45RA+ positively selected. This chain is built from TRBV5-1 and TRBJ2-2; the junction holds 9 bases that match TRBD1. CDR3 loop: CASSVRQGAGELFF. At the DNA level, the sequence is TGCGCCAGCAGCGTCAGACAGGGGGCCGGGGAGCTGTTTTTT.